The sequence of this TCR beta chain was determined in a study of cytomegalovirus exposure and HLA in healthy donors (dated by TCRdb to between 2016 and 2019). Background on the whole study: An earlier analysis of more than 550 of the donors reported around 280 Gb of sequence data and 90 million to 120 million unique TCR beta sequences obtained from about 179 million T cells. Approximately 310 gigabases of sequencing data and 78 million or so unique TCR sequences were included in an early release covering around 600 HLA-typed donors. Because of strong linkage in the cohort, five DR-DQ haplotypes were treated as single units for association and clustering. In an earlier analysis of 500 to 650 of the donors, high-throughput TCR beta sequencing was used to judge whether each TCR beta V gene segment behaved as functional or pseudogenic. The study profiled the T cell repertoires of under 700 subjects by immunosequencing and related them to cytomegalovirus serostatus. A later analysis re-analyzed previously published TCR beta repertoires from 666 donors and added high-resolution HLA genotyping to study TCR occurrence patterns. The genetic ancestry cluster associated with self-reported Caucasian donors included roughly four fifths of the roughly 400 genotyped donors. The aim of the study was to test whether cataloging public T cell receptors could identify signatures of past pathogen exposure. All discovery cohort repertoires had been generated on a single sequencing platform. Among around 400 genotyped donors of the cohort, an average of roughly 230,000 unique TCR beta nucleotide sequences was sequenced per donor, of which approximately 19% were non-productive. In a later genetic analysis, genome-wide SNP genotypes for about 55% of the 666 donors were used, and that subset was treated as a discovery cohort. Both class I and class II loci were covered by HLA typing, at four-digit resolution. The later analysis used no new phenotypic data to find candidate immune exposures, relying instead on TCR beta sequences and their occurrence across donors. Typing coverage differed by locus: A, B, C, DRB1 and DQB1 were typed in about 620-640 donors, DQA1 in 522, DPA1 in some 610, and DPB1 in roughly 450. The study combined high-throughput TCR immunosequencing, statistical association of individual TCRs with disease status, and machine learning to predict cytomegalovirus infection status. Alongside the repertoire data, information on donor age, sex, ethnicity and CMV serostatus was compiled. Besides the first cohort of 666 subjects, a separate validation cohort made up of 120 different subjects was used. Beyond this particular receptor, the publication reports: The classifier was reported to diagnose cytomegalovirus status with high specificity and sensitivity in both the original cohort and the validation cohort. The authors suggested that the approach could potentially be generalized to other disease states and immunological phenotypes. Assigning TCR associations to individual alleles was difficult when HLA alleles, especially DR and DQ, strongly co-occurred. A further reported finding was that TCR beta sequences accurately predicted the HLA-A and HLA-B alleles for most subjects in the first cohort. In an earlier analysis of around 600 of the donors, most TCR beta V segments were observed in productive rearrangements about 90% or about 30% of the time, broadly matching IMGT annotations. A cluster of highly shared sequence variants was judged likely to be a technical artifact of the sequencing pipeline. In a later analysis, several top co-occurrence clusters were reported to appear linked to parvovirus B19, influenza, CMV and Epstein-Barr virus. Specific HLA alleles were associated with about 17,000 TCR beta sequences at a false discovery rate of 0.05 in a later analysis. A later genetic analysis associated a missense DCLRE1C variant with V-gene and J-gene trimming of TCR beta chains, and an independent cohort replicated the association. In a later genetic analysis, fewer N-insertions in productive TCRs were reported among donors in an Asian-associated ancestry cluster than the approximately 670-donor mean. For the cohort, immune exposure information was limited to CMV serostatus. Sequencing depth was assumed to be roughly uniform across donors in the presence/absence analyses, though that assumption may not hold. Three of the identified cytomegalovirus-associated TCR beta chains were confirmed in vitro to be specific for cytomegalovirus antigens. Most TCR sequences were observed very rarely across donors, whereas some public TCRs were present in many individuals. Some IMGT-functional V segments, including TRBV6-2 and TRBV6-3, could not be told apart with the 87-base-pair reads, so those segments were excluded. In a later analysis, HLA-associated TCR beta chains were found to be more clonally expanded and to have lower generation probabilities than equally common non-associated chains. The study listed 150 to 200 TCR beta chains as associated with cytomegalovirus. Because some donors lacked HLA typing at each locus, the association tests relied only on the typed subset. Correlated functional status among segregating V segments might be attributable to linkage disequilibrium, but an unknown experimental factor could not be ruled out. This cohort had only TCR beta chains sequenced, and the lack of alpha or paired-chain data limited which features could be detected. In a later analysis, the rate of TCR association differed among HLA loci, with DRB1 alleles having the most associated TCRs and HLA-C alleles having the fewest. A later analysis found that most CMV-associated TCR beta chains appeared HLA-restricted, with HLA associations seemingly driven largely by CMV exposure. The earlier analysis of approximately 540 of the donors excluded approximately 17 rarely observed V segments, including chromosome 9 orphons, because counts were too low.

Of note for this clone: What this receptor recognizes is not known. Base qualities are not at hand, and no much larger clone is one base apart.

The cohort comprised some 700 healthy bone marrow donors. At the time of sampling, all cohort members were nominally healthy, though unrecorded immune exposures were likely present. The donor was CMV seronegative and belonged to the group of around 400 seronegative cohort members. A peripheral blood sample was provided by each donor, and peripheral blood mononuclear cells were used for TCR beta sequencing. The Qiagen DNeasy Blood Extraction Kit was used to extract genomic DNA from the blood cell samples. The library relied on the immunoSEQ multiplex PCR assay. A mixture of 60 forward primers for TCR Vbeta segments and 13 reverse primers for TCR Jbeta segments was used in the multiplex PCR. The CDR3 region of rearranged TCR beta genes was amplified from genomic DNA by a multiplex PCR assay. The Illumina HiSeq System was used to sequence the amplified TCR beta libraries as 87-base-pair reads. The original pipeline was this. In a later analysis, approximately 74 million unique TCR beta chains were counted across the 666 repertoires, and around 10 million of these chains were shared by at least two donors. To remove PCR and sequencing errors, raw reads were error-corrected and collapsed into unique sequences using a nearest-neighbor algorithm that merged closely related sequences. To assign V, D and J gene segments, CDR3 sequences were aligned to IMGT reference sequences. For a sequence to be retained, a match of at least six nucleotides was required to both a V gene segment and a J gene segment. Rearrangements were classified as productive when the CDR3 lacked stop codons and remained in frame with V and J, and all other rearrangements were classified as non-productive. Following IMGT convention, CDR3 was defined as the stretch from the second conserved V-encoded cysteine up to the conserved J-encoded phenylalanine. The earlier analysis of 587 of the donors excluded sequences that lacked an unambiguous match to a single V gene segment. An earlier analysis of several hundred of the donors called V segments functional above 56.7% productive rearrangements and segregating when the between-donor standard deviation exceeded 5%. A statistical classification framework was built to diagnose cytomegalovirus status from the catalog of TCR beta chain sequences. In a later analysis, V and J genes were assigned by comparing TCR nucleotide sequences against IMGT/GENE-DB human TR gene sequences. The TCRdist pipeline was used in a later analysis to assign CDR3 sequences and most-parsimonious VDJ recombination scenarios. In a later analysis, every TCR beta chain was defined by the combination of its CDR3 amino acid sequence and its V-gene family, and reads without a unique V-gene family were dropped. As a way to deal with suspected cross-contamination and a sequencing artifact, a later analysis dropped roughly 600 nucleotide sequences that were highly shared and had low generation probability. In a later analysis, a clonal expansion index was calculated for each public chain from normalized within-repertoire ranks of inferred template counts. In a later analysis, generation probabilities were computed with a VDJ recombination model fitted to out-of-frame rearrangements, and the resulting probabilities were checked against IGoR. Hypergeometric tests were used in a later analysis to score TCR-TCR, TCR-HLA and TCR-CMV co-occurrence, with a repertoire-size bias correction applied to the TCR pairs. A later analysis estimated false discovery rates by permuting HLA or CMV assignments 20 times. In a later analysis, co-occurring TCRs were grouped using DBSCAN, and TCRdist sequence similarity was added for clustering within HLA-allele-positive subsets. Repertoires with fewer than 30,000 or more than 120,000 public chains were left out of co-occurrence clustering, as were five repertoires with anomalous nucleotide sharing. Held by TCRdb, this immuneACCESS table contains in-frame sequences only and omits some clones. Under half of the omission traces to an unresolved V gene where checked; the cause of the rest is unknown. Clonal size and the V and J genes are those of that table, whereas D and trimming came from the DNA. The sample data list around 150,000 clones, and roughly 82% of these were observed just once. About 3.7% of the sample belongs to the ten largest clones.

The CDR1 and CDR2 encoded by the germline V gene are MGHRA and YSYEKL. V gives up 0 bases and J gives up 6 bases, and the segment between their germline ends measures 11 bases. Inclusive of the bounding cysteine and phenylalanine, the CDR3 is 15 residues long. The CDR3 DNA has 45 bases and is translated from base 1. The material sequenced was PBMCs. This TCR came from a male donor in good health and CMV-seronegative. The chain joins TRBV4-1 to TRBJ1-4, with no confidently assigned D gene. The CDR3 is CASSQDHHRDEKLFF. The sequenced DNA is TGCGCCAGCAGCCAAGATCACCACAGAGATGAAAAACTGTTTTTT.